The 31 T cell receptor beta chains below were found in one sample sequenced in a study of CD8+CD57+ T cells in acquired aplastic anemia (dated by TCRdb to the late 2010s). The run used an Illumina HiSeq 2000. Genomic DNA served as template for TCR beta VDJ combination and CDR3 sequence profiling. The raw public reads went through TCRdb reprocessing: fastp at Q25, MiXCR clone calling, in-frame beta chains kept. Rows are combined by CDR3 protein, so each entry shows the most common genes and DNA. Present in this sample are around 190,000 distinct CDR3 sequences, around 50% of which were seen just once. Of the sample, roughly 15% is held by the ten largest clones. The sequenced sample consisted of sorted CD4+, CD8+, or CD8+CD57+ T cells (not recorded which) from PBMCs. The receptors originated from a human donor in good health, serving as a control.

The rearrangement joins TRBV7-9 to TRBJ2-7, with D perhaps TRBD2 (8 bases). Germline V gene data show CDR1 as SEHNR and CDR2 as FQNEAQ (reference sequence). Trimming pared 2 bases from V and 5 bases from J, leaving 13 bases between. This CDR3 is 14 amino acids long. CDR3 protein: CASSLSGGGHEQYF. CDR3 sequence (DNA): TGTGCCAGCAGCTTATCGGGAGGGGGCCACGAGCAGTACTTC.

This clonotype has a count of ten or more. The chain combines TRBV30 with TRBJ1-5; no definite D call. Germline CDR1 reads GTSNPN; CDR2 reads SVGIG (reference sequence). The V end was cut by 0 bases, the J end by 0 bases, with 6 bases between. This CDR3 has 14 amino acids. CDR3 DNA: TGTGCCTGGAGTGTAGGGAATAGCAATCAGCCCCAGCATTTT. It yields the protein CAWSVGNSNQPQHF.

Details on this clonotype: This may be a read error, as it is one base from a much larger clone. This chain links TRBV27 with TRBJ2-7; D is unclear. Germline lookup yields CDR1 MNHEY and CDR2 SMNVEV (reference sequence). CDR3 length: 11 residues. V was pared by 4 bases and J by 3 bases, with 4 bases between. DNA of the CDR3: TGTGCCAGCAGTTCAAACTACGAGCAGTACTTC. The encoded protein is CASSSNYEQYF.

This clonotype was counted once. CDR3 region: CASSVRVNSYEQYF. The CDR3 nucleotides read TGTGCCAGCAGTGTAAGGGTAAACTCCTACGAGCAGTACTTC. V and J are TRBV2 and TRBJ2-7; D unclear. The CDR3 has 14 amino acids. V was cut by 4 bases and J by 0 bases, with 10 bases left in between. Germline values: CDR1 SNHLY, CDR2 FYNNEI.

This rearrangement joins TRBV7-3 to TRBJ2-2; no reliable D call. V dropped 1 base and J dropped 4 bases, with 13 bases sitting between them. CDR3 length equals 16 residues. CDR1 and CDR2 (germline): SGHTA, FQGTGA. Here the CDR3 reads CASSLIGQRLTGELFF. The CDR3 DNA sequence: TGTGCCAGCAGCTTAATCGGCCAGCGACTCACCGGGGAGCTGTTTTTT.

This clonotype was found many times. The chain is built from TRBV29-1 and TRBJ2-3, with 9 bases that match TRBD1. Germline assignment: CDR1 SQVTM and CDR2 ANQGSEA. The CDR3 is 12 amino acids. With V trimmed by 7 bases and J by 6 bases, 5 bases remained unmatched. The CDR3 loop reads CSGDRDGDTQYF. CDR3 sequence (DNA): TGCAGCGGGGACAGGGATGGGGATACGCAGTATTTT.

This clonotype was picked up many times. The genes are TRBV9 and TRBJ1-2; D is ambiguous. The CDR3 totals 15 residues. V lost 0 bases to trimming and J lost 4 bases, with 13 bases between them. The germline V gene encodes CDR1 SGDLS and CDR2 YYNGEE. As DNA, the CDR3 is TGTGCCAGCAGCGTAGATGTGAAAAGGAGCTATGGCTACACCTTC. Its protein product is CASSVDVKRSYGYTF.

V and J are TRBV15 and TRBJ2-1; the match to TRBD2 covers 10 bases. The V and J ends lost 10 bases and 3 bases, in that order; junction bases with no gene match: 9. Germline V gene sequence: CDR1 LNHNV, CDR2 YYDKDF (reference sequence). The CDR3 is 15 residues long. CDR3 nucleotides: TGTGCCAGTAGTACGAGCGGGGGGGTCTACAATGAGCAGTTCTTC. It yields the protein CASSTSGGVYNEQFF.

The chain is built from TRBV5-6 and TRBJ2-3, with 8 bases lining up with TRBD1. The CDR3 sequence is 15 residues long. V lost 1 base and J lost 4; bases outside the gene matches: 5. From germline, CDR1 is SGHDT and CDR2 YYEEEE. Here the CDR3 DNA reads TGTGCCAGCAGCTTGTGGGCAGGGGGCCCAGATACGCAGTATTTT. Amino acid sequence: CASSLWAGGPDTQYF. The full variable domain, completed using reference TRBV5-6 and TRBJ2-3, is DAGVTQSPTHLIKTRGQQVTLRCSPKSGHDTVSWYQQALGQGPQFIFQYYEEEERQRGNFPDRFSGHQFPNYSSELNVNALLLGDSALYLCASSLWAGGPDTQYFGPGTRLTVL.

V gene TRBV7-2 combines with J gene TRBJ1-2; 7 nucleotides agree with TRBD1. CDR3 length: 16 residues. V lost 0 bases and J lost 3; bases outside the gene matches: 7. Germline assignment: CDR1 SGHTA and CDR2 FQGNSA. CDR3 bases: TGTGCCAGCAGCTTAGCGGCCGAAGGGACAGACTATGGCTACACCTTC. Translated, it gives CASSLAAEGTDYGYTF.

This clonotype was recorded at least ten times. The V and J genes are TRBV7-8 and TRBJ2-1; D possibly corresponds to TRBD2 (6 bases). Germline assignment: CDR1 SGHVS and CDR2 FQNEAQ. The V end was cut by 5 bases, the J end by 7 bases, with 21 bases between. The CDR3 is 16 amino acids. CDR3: CASSPWAREVGNEQFF. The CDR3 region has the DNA TGTGCCAGCAGCCCGTGGGCCAGGGAGGTGGGGAATGAGCAGTTCTTC.

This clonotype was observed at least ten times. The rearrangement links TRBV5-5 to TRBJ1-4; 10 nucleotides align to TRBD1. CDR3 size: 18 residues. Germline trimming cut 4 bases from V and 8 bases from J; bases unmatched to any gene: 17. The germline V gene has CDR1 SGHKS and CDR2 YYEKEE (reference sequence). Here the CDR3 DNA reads TGTGCCAGCAGCCGACAATTGGGGACAGGGGCATCCTCCGAAAAACTGTTTTTT. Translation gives CASSRQLGTGASSEKLFF.

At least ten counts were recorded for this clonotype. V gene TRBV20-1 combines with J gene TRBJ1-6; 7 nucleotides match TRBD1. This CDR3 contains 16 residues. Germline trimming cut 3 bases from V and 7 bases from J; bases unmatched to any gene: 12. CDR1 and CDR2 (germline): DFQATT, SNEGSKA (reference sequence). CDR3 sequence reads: CSARETGTIRNSPLHF. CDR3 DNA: TGCAGTGCTAGGGAGACAGGGACTATTCGGAATTCACCCCTCCACTTT.

CDR3 sequence reads: CATSAATGSAPYNEQFF. In DNA form, the CDR3 reads TGTGCCACCAGTGCCGCGACAGGGTCAGCGCCCTACAATGAGCAGTTCTTC. The J gene is TRBJ2-1, the V gene TRBV24-1; 7 nucleotides agree with TRBD1. In germline, CDR1 is KGHDR, CDR2 SFDVKD. The V and J ends lost 5 bases and 2 bases, in that order; junction bases with no gene match: 11. The CDR3 has 17 residues.

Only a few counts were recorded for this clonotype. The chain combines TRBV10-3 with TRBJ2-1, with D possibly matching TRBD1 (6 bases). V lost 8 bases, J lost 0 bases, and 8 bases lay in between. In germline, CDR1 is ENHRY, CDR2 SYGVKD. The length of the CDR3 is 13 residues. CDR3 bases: TGTGCCATCGGACAGAGCTCCTACAATGAGCAGTTCTTC. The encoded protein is CAIGQSSYNEQFF.

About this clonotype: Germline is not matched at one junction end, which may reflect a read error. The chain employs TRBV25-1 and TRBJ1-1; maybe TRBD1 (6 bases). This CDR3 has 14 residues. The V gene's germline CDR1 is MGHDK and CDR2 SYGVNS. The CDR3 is CASSLQGLSTEASF. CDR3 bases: TGTGCCAGCAGCCTACAGGGACTGAGCACTGAAGCTTCCTTT.

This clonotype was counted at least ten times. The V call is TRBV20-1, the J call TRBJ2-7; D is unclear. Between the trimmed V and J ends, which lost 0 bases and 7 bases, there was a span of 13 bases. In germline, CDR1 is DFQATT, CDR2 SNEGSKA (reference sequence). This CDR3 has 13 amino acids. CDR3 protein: CSARDSPLREQYF. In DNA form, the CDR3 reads TGCAGTGCTAGAGATAGCCCCCTACGAGAGCAGTACTTC.

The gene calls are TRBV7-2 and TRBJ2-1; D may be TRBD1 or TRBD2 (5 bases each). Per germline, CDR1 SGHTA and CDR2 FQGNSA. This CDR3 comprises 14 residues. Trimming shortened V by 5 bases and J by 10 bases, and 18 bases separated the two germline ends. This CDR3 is CASSTRRDLMEQFF. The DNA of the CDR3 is TGTGCCAGCAGCACACGCCGGGACCTTATGGAGCAGTTCTTC.

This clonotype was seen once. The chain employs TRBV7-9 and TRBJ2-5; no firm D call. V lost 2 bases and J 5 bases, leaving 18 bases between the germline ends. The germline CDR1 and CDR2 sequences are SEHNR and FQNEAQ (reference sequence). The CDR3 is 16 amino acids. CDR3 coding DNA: TGTGCCAGCAGCTTATACGGCGGAGACCTTCGGGAGACCCAGTACTTC. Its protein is CASSLYGGDLRETQYF.

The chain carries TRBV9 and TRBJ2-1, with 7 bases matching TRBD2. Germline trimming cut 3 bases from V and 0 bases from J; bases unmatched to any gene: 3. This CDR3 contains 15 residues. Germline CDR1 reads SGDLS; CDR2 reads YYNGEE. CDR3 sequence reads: CASSGGGSSYNEQFF. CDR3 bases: TGTGCCAGCAGCGGGGGGGGGAGCTCCTACAATGAGCAGTTCTTC. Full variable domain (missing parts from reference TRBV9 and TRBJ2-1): DSGVTQTPKHLITATGQRVTLRCSPRSGDLSVYWYQQSLDQGLQFLIQYYNGEERAKGNILERFSAQQFPDLHSELNLSSLELGDSALYFCASSGGGSSYNEQFFGPGTRLTVL.

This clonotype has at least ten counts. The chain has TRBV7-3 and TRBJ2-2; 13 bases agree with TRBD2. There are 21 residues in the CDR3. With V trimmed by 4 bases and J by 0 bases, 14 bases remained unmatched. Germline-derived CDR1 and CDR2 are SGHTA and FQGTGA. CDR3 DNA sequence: TGTGCCAGCAGCTCCCCTCTCTCATTGACTAGCGGGGGGACGAACACCGGGGAGCTGTTTTTT. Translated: CASSSPLSLTSGGTNTGELFF. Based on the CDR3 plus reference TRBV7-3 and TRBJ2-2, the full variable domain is GAGVSQTPSNKVTEKGKYVELRCDPISGHTALYWYRQSLGQGPEFLIYFQGTGAADDSGLPNDRFFAVRPEGSVSTLKIQRTERGDSAVYLCASSSPLSLTSGGTNTGELFFGEGSRLTVL.

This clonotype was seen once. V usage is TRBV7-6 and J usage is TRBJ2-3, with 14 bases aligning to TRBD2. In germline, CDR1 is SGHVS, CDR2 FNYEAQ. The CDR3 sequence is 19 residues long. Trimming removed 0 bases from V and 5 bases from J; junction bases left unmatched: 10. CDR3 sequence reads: CASSLASGGTSGGGDTQYF. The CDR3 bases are TGTGCCAGCAGCTTAGCTAGCGGTGGGACTAGCGGGGGCGGAGATACGCAGTATTTT.

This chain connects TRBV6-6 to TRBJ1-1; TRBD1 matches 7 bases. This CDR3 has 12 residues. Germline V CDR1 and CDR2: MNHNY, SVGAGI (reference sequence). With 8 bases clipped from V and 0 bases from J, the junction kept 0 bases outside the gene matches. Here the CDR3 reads CASGQVNTEAFF. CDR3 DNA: TGTGCCAGCGGACAGGTGAACACTGAAGCTTTCTTT.

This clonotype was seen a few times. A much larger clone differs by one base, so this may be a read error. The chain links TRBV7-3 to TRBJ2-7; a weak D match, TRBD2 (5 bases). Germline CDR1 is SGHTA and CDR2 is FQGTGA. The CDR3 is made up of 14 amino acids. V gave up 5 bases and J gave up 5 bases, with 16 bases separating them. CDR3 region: CASSLRRTSNEQYF. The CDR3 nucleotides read TGTGCCAGCAGCCTCAGGAGGACGTCGAACGAGCAGTACTTC.

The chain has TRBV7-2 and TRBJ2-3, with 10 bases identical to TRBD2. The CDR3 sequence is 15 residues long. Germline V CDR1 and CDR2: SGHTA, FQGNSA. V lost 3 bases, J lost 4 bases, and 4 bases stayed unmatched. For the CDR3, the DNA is TGTGCCAGCAGCTTTTGGAGCGGGGGGGCAGATACGCAGTATTTT. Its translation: CASSFWSGGADTQYF. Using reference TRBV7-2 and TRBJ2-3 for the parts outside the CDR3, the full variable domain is GAGVSQSPSNKVTEKGKDVELRCDPISGHTALYWYRQSLGQGLEFLIYFQGNSAPDKSGLPSDRFSAERTGGSVSTLTIQRTQQEDSAVYLCASSFWSGGADTQYFGPGTRLTVL.

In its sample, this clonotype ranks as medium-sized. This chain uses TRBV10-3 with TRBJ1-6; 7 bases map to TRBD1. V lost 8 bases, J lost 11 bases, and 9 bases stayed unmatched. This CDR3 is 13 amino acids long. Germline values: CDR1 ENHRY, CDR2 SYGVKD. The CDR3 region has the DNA TGTGCCATCCGATTGGGACAGACGACACCCCTCCACTTT. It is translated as CAIRLGQTTPLHF.

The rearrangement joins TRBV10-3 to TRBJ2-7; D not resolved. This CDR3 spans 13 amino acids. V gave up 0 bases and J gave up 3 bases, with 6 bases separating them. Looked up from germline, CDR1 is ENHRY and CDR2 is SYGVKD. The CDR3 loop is CAISESPSYEQYV. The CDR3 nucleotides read TGTGCCATCAGTGAGTCGCCAAGCTACGAGCAGTACGTC.

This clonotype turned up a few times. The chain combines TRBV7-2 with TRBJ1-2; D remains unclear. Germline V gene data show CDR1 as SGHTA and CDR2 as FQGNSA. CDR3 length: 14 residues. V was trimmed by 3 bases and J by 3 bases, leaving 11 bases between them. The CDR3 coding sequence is TGTGCCAGCAGCTTCCCCCTGGGGTACTATGGCTACACCTTC. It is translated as CASSFPLGYYGYTF.

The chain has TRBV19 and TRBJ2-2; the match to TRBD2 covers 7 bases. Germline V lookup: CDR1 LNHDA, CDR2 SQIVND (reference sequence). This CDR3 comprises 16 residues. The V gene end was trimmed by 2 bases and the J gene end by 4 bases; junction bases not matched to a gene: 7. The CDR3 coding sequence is TGTGCCAGTAGTATATTGGCGGGAGTGGGCACCGGGGAGCTGTTTTTT. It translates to CASSILAGVGTGELFF.

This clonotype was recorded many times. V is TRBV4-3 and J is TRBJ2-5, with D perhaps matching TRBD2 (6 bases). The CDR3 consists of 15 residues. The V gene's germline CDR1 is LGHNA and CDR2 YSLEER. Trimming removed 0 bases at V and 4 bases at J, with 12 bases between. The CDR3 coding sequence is TGCGCCAGCAGCCAAGAGCCCCAGGGAGGAGAGACCCAGTACTTC. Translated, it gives CASSQEPQGGETQYF.

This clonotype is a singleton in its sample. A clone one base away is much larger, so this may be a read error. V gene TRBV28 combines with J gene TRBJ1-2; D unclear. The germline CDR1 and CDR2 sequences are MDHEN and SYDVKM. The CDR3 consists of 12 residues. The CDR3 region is CASSSPLGGDTF. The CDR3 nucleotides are TGTGCCAGCAGTTCACCCCTAGGTGGCGACACCTTC.